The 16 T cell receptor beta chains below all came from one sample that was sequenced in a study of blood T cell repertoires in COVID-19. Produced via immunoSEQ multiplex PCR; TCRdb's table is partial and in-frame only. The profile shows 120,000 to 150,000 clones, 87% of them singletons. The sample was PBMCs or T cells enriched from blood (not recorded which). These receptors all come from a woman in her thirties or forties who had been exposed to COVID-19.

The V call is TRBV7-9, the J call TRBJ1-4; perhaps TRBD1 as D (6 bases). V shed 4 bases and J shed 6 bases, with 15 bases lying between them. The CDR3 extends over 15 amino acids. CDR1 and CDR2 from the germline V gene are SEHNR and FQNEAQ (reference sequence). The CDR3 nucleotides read TGTGCCAGCAGCTCGTACGGGACACTTTATGAAAAACTGTTTTTT. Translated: CASSSYGTLYEKLFF.

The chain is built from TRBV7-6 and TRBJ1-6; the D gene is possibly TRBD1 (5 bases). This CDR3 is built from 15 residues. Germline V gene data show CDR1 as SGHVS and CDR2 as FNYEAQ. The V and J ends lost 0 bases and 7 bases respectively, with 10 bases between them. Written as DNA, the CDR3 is TGTGCCAGCAGCTTAGCGCTGGGGCAGAATTCACCCCTCCACTTT. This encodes CASSLALGQNSPLHF.

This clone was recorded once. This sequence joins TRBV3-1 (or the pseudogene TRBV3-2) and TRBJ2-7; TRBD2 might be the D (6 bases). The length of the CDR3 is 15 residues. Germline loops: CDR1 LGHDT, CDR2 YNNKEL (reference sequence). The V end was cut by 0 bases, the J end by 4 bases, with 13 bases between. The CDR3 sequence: CASSQEDLAQYEQYF. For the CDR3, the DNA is TGTGCCAGCAGCCAAGAAGATCTAGCGCAATACGAGCAGTACTTC.

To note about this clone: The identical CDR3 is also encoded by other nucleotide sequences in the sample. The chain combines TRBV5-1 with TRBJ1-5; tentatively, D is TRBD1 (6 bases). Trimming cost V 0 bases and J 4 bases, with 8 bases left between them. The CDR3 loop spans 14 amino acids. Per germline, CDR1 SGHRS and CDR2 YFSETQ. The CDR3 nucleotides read TGCGCCAGCAGCTTGGGAGGGGGTAATCAGCCCCAGCATTTT. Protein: CASSLGGGNQPQHF.

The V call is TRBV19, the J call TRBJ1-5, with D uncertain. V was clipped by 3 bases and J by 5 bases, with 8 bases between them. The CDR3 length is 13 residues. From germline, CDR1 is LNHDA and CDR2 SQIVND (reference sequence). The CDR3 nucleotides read TGTGCCAGTAGTATCGGGAGAGATCAGCCCCAGCATTTT. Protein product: CASSIGRDQPQHF.

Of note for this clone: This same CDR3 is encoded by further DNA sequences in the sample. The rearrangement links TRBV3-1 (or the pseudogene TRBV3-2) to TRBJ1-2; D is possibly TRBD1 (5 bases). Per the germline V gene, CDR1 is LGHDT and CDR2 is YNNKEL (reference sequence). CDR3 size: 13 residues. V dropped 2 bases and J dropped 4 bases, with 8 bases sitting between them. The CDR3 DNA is TGTGCCAGCAGCCAAAAGGGGTCCTATGGCTACACCTTC. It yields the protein CASSQKGSYGYTF.

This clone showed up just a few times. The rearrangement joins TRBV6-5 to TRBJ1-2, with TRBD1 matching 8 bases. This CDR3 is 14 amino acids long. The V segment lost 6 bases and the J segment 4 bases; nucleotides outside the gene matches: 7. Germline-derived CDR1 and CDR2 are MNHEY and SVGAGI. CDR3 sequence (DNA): TGTGCCAGCAGGGGAGACAGGGGCGGCTATGGCTACACCTTC. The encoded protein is CASRGDRGGYGYTF.

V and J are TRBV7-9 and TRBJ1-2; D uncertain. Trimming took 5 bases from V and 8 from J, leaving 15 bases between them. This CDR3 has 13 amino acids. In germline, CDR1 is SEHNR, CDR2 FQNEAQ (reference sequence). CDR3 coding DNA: TGTGCCAGCAGCCCTCAGACTGAGTGGGGCTACACCTTC. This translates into CASSPQTEWGYTF.

This CDR3 is CASSPPGTDTQYF. CDR3 in DNA: TGTGCCAGCAGCCCCCCAGGCACAGATACGCAGTATTTT. The V gene is TRBV5-4, the J gene TRBJ2-3; unclear D gene. V lost 4 bases and J lost 1, with 7 bases in between. The CDR3 is made up of 13 amino acids. Germline values: CDR1 SGHNT, CDR2 YYREEE (reference sequence).

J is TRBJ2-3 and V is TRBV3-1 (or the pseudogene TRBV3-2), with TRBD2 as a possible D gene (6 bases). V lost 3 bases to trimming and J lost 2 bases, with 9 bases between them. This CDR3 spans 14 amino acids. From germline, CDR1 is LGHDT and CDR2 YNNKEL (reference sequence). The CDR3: CASSQGGLTDTQYF. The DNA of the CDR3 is TGTGCCAGCAGCCAGGGGGGACTCACAGATACGCAGTATTTT.

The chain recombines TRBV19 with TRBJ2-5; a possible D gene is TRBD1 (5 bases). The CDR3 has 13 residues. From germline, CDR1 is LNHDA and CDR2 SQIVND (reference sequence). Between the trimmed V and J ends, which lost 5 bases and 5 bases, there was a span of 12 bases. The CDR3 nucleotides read TGTGCCAGTAGTGGTCAGGGCTTCGAGACCCAGTACTTC. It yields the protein CASSGQGFETQYF.

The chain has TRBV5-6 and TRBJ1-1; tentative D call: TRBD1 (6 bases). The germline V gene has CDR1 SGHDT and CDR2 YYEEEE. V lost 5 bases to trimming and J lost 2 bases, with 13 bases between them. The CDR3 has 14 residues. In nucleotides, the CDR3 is TGTGCCAGCAGGGAACAGGGTAGAAACACTGAAGCTTTCTTT. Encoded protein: CASREQGRNTEAFF. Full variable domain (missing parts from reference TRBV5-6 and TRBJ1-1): DAGVTQSPTHLIKTRGQQVTLRCSPKSGHDTVSWYQQALGQGPQFIFQYYEEEERQRGNFPDRFSGHQFPNYSSELNVNALLLGDSALYLCASREQGRNTEAFFGQGTRLTVV.

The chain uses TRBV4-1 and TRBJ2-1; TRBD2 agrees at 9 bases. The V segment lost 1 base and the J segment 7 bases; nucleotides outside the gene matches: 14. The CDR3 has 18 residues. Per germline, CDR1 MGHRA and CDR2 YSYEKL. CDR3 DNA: TGCGCCAGCAGCCAAGTATATGGTAGCGGGGGCACCGGGAATGAGCAGTTCTTC. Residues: CASSQVYGSGGTGNEQFF.

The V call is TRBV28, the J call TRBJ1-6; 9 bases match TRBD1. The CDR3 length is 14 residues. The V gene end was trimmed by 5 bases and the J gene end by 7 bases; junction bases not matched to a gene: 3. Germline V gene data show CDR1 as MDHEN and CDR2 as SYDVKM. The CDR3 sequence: CASSPGQGNSPLHF. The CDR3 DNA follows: TGTGCCAGCAGTCCGGGACAGGGAAATTCACCCCTCCACTTT.

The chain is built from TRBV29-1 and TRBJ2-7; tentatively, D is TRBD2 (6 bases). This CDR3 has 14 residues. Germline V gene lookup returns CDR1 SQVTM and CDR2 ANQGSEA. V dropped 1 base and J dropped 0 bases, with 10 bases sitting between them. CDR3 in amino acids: CSVEAGTPSYEQYF. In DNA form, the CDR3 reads TGCAGCGTTGAAGCCGGGACTCCCTCCTACGAGCAGTACTTC.

The chain's CDR3 is CASSQKGRLAGAIIVQFF. CDR3 in DNA: TGTGCCAGCAGCCAAAAGGGGAGACTAGCGGGAGCGATAATTGTGCAGTTCTTC. The chain has TRBV11-2 and TRBJ2-1; 12 positions match TRBD2. The CDR3 consists of 18 residues. Trimming at V came to 5 bases and at J to 12 bases, leaving 20 bases not matched to a gene. Germline V CDR1 and CDR2: SGHAT, FQNNGV.